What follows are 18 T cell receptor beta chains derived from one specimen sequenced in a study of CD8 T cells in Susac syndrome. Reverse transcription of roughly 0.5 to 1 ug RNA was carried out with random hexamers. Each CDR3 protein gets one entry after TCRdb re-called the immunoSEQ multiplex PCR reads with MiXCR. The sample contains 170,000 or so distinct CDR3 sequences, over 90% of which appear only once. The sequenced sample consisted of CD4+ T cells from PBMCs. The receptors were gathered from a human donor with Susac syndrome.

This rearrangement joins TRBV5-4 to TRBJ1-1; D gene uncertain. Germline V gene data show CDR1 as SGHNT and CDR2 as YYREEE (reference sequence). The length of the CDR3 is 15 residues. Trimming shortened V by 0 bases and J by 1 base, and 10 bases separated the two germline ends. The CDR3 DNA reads TGTGCCAGCAGCTTGGCCGCACTTCGGAACACTGAAGCTTTCTTT. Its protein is CASSLAALRNTEAFF.

The CDR3 loop is CASSESWQGGEKLFF. In nucleotides, the CDR3 is TGTGCCAGCAGTGAAAGCTGGCAGGGGGGTGAAAAACTGTTTTTT. V is TRBV2 and J is TRBJ1-4, with 7 bases identical to TRBD1. The V and J ends lost 2 bases and 7 bases, in that order; junction bases with no gene match: 7. Germline CDR1 and CDR2: SNHLY and FYNNEI. The CDR3 covers 15 residues.

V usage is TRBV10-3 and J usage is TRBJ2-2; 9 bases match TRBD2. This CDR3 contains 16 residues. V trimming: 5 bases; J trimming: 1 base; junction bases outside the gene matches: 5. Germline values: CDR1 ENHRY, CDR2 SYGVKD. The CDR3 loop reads CAISTSGSENTGELFF. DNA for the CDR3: TGTGCCATCAGTACTAGCGGGTCCGAGAACACCGGGGAGCTGTTTTTT.

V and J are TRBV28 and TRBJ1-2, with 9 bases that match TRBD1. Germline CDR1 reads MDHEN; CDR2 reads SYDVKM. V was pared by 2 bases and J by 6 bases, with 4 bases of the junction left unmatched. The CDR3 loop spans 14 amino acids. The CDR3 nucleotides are TGTGCCAGCAGTTTACCACAGGGGGCCGATGGCTACACCTTC. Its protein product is CASSLPQGADGYTF.

CDR3 bases: TGTGCCAGCAGCGCTAATGCGCGGGGTCTAGCCAAAAACATTCAGTACTTC. It specifies CASSANARGLAKNIQYF. The chain combines TRBV12-3 or TRBV12-4 with TRBJ2-4, with D perhaps TRBD2 (6 bases). The CDR3 length is 17 residues. V was pared by 6 bases and J by 0 bases, with 18 bases between.

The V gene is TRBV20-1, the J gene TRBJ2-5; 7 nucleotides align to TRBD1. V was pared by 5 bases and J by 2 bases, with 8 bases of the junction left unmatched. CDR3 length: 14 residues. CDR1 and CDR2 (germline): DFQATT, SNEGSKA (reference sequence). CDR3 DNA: TGCAGTGCTTACCCCGGGACAGAGCAAGAGACCCAGTACTTC. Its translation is CSAYPGTEQETQYF.

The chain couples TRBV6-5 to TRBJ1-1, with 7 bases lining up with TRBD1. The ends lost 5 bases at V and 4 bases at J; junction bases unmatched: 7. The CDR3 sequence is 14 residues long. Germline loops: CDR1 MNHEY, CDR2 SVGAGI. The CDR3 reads CASSMTGYSTEAFF. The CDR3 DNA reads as TGTGCCAGCAGTATGACAGGGTACAGCACTGAAGCTTTCTTT.

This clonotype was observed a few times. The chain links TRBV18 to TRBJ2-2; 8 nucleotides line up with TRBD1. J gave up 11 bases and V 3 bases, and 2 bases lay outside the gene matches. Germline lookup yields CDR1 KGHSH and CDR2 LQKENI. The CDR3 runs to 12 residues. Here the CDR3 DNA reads TGTGCCAGCTCACCCGGACAGGGAGAGCTGTTTTTT. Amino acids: CASSPGQGELFF.

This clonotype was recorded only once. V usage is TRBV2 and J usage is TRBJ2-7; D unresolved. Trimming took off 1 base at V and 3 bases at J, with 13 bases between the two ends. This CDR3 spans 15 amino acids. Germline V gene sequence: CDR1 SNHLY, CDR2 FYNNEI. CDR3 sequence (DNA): TGTGCCAGCAGTGAAGGGGTTTTGGGCGGCTACGAGCAGTACTTC. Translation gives CASSEGVLGGYEQYF.

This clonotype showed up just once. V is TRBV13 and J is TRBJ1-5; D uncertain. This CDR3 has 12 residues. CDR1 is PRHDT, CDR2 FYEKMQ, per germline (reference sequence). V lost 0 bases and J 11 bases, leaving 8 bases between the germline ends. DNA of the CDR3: TGTGCCAGCAGCTTAGGCGGCGGGACCCAGCATTTT. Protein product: CASSLGGGTQHF.

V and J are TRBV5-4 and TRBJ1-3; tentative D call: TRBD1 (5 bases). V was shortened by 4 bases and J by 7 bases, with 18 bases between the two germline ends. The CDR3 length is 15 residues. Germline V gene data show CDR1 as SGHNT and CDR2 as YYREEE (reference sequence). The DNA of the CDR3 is TGTGCCAGCAGCCGGGGGGGGGTAGAAGGGAACACCATATATTTT. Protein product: CASSRGGVEGNTIYF.

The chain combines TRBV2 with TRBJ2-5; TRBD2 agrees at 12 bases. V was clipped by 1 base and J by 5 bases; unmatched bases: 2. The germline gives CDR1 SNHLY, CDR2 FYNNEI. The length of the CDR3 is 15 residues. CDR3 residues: CASSEGTSGIETQYF. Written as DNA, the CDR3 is TGTGCCAGCAGTGAAGGGACTAGCGGGATTGAGACCCAGTACTTC.

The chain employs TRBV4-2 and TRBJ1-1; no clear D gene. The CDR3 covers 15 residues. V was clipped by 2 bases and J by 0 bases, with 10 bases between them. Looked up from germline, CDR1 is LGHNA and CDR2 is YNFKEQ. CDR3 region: CASSQYQVVNTEAFF. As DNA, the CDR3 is TGTGCCAGCAGCCAATATCAGGTCGTGAACACTGAAGCTTTCTTT.

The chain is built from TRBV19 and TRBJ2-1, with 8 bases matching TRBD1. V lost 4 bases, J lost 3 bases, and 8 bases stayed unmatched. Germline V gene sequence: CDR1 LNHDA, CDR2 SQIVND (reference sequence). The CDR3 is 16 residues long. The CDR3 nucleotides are TGTGCCAGTAGTAAAGAGGACAGGGTGGACTACAATGAGCAGTTCTTC. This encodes CASSKEDRVDYNEQFF. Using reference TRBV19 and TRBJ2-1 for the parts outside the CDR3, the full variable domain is DGGITQSPKYLFRKEGQNVTLSCEQNLNHDAMYWYRQDPGQGLRLIYYSQIVNDFQKGDIAEGYSVSREKKESFPLTVTSAQKNPTAFYLCASSKEDRVDYNEQFFGPGTRLTVL.

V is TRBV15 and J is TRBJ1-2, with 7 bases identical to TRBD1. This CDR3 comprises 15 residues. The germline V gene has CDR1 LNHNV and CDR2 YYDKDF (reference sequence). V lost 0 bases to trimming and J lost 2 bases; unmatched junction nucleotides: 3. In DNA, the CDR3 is TGTGCCACCAGCAGAGATGGCAGGGGGAACTATGGCTACACCTTC. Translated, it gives CATSRDGRGNYGYTF.

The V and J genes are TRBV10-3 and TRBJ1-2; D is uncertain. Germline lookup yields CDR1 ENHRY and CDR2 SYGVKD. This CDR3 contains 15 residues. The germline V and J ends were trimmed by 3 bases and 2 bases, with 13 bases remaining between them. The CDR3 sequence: CAISERPGQNYGYTF. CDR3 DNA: TGTGCCATCAGTGAACGCCCAGGCCAAAACTATGGCTACACCTTC.

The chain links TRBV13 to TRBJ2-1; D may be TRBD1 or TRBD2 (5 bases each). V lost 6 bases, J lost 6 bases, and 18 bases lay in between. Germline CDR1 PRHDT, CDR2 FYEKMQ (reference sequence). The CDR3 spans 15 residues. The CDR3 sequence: CASSRGSDGVNEQFF. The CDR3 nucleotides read TGTGCCAGCAGTCGGGGCTCCGACGGTGTCAATGAGCAGTTCTTC.

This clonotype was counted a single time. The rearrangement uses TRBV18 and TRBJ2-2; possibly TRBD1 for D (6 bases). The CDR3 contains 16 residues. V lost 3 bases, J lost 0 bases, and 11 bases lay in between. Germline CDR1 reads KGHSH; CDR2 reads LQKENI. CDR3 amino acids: CASSPRTDANTGELFF. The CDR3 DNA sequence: TGTGCCAGCTCACCTCGGACAGACGCGAACACCGGGGAGCTGTTTTTT.